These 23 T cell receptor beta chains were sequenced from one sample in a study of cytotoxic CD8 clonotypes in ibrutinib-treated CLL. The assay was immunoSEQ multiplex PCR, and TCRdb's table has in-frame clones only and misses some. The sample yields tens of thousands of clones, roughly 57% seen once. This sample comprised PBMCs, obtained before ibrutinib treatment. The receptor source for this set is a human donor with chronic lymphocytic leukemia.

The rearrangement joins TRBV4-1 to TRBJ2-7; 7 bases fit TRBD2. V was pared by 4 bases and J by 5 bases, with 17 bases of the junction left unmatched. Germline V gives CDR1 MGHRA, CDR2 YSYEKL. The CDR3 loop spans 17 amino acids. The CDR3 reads CASSRAGLAVLGNEQYF. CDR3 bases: TGCGCCAGCAGCCGGGCCGGTCTAGCGGTGCTGGGTAACGAGCAGTACTTC.

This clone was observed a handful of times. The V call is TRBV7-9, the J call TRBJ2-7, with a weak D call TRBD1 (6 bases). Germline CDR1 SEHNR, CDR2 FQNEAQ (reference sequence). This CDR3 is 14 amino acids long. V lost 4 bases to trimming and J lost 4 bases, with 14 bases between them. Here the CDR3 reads CASSSTGNMYEQYF. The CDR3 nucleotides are TGTGCCAGCAGCTCTACAGGGAACATGTACGAGCAGTACTTC.

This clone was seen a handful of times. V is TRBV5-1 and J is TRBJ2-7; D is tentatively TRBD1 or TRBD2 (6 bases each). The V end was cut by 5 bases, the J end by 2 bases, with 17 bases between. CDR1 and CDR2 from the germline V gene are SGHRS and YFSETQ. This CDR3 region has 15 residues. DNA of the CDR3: TGCGCCAGCAGAATCAAGGGGGGTCTAACCTACGAGCAGTACTTC. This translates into CASRIKGGLTYEQYF.

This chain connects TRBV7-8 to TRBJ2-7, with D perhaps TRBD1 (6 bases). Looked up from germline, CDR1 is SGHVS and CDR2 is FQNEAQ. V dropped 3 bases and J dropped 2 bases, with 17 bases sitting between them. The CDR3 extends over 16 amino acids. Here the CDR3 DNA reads TGTGCCAGCAGCTTCTCCCTCGAAGACAGGACCTACGAGCAGTACTTC. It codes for CASSFSLEDRTYEQYF.

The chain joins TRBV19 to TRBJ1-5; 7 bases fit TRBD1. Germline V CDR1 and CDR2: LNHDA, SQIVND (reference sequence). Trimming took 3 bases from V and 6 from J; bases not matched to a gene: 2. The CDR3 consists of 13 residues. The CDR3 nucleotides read TGTGCCAGTAGTATCTACAGGGGTCAGCCCCAGCATTTT. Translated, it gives CASSIYRGQPQHF.

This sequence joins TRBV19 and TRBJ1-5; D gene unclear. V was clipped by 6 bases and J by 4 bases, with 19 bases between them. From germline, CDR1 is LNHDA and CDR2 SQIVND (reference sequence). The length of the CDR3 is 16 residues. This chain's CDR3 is CASSRLRERLNQPQHF. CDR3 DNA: TGTGCCAGTAGCCGCTTACGGGAGAGACTAAATCAGCCCCAGCATTTT.

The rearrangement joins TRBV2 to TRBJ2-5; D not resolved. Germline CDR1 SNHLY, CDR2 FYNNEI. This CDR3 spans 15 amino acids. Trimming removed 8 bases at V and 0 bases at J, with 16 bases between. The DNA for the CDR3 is TGTGCCAGCCGGTCTACAAGTTGGTACCAAGAGACCCAGTACTTC. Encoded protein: CASRSTSWYQETQYF.

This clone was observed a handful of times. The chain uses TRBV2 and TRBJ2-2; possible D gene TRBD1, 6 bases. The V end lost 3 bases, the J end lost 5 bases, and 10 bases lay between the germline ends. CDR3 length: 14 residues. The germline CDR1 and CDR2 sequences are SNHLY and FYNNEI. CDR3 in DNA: TGTGCCAGCAGTGAGGGGGCCGAGACCGGGGAGCTGTTTTTT. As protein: CASSEGAETGELFF.

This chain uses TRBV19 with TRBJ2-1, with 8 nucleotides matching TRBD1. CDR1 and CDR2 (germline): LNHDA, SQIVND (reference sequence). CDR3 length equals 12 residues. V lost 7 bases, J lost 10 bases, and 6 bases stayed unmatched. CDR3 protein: CASKTGVGEQFF. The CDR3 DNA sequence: TGTGCCAGTAAGACAGGGGTGGGCGAGCAGTTCTTC.

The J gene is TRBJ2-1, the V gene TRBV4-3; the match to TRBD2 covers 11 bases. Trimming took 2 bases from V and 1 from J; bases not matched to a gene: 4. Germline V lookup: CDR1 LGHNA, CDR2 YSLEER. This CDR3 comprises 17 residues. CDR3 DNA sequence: TGCGCCAGCAGCCAAAGGACTAGCGGGTATTCCTACAATGAGCAGTTCTTC. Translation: CASSQRTSGYSYNEQFF.

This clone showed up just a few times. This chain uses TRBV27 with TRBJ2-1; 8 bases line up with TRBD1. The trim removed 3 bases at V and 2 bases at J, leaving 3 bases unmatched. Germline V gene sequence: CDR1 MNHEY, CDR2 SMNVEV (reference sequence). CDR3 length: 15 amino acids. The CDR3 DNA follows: TGTGCCAGCAGTTTGGGGACAGGACCCTACAATGAGCAGTTCTTC. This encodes CASSLGTGPYNEQFF.

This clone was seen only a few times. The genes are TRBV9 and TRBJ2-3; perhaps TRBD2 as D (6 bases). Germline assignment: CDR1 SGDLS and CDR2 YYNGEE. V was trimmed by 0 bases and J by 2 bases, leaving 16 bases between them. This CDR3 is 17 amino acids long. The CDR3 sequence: CASSVVGDSPPTDTQYF. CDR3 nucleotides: TGTGCCAGCAGCGTAGTTGGGGACTCCCCCCCCACAGATACGCAGTATTTT.

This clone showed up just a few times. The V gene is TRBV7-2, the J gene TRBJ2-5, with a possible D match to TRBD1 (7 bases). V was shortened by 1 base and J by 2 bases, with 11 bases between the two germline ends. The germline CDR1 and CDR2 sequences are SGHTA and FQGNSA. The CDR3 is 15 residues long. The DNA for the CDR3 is TGTGCCAGCAGCTTAGTCAGGGGGGCTCAAGAGACCCAGTACTTC. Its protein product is CASSLVRGAQETQYF.

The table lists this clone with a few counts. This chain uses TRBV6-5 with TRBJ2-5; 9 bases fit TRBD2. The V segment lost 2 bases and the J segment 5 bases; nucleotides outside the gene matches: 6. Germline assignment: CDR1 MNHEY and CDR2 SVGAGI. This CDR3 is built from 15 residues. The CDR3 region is CASSYMAGGRETQYF. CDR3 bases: TGTGCCAGCAGTTACATGGCGGGGGGGCGTGAGACCCAGTACTTC.

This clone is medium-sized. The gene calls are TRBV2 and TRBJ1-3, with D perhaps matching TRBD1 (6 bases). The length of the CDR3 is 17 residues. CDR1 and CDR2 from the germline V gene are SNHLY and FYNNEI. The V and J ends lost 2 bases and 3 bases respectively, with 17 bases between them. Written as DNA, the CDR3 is TGTGCCAGCAGTGAAAGGTCCCACAGGGCTTTTGGAAACACCATATATTTT. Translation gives CASSERSHRAFGNTIYF. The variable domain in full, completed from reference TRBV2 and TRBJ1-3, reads EPEVTQTPSHQVTQMGQEVILRCVPISNHLYFYWYRQILGQKVEFLVSFYNNEISEKSEIFDDQFSVERPDGSNFTLKIRSTKLEDSAMYFCASSERSHRAFGNTIYFGEGSWLTVV.

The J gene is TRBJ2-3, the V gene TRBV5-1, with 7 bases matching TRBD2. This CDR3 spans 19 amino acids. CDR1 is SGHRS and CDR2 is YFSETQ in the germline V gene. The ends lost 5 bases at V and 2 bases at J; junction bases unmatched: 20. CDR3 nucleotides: TGCGCCAGCAGTCGAGCGGGGTACCAACTCATCCGTCTCACAGATACGCAGTATTTT. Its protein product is CASSRAGYQLIRLTDTQYF.

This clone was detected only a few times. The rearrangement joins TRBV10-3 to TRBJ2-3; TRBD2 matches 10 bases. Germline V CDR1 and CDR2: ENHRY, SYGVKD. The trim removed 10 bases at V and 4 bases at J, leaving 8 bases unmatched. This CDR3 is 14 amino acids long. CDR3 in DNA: TGTGCCACCTCTCAGCGGGAGGGCCCAGATACGCAGTATTTT. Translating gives CATSQREGPDTQYF.

DNA of the CDR3: TGCGCCAGCAGCCAAGCTGTGACAGGTGGTTACACTGAAGCTTTCTTT. It translates to CASSQAVTGGYTEAFF. The genes are TRBV4-3 and TRBJ1-1; D may be TRBD1 (6 bases). This CDR3 contains 16 residues. The germline CDR1 and CDR2 sequences are LGHNA and YSLEER. Trimming removed 1 base from V and 3 bases from J, with 15 bases in between.

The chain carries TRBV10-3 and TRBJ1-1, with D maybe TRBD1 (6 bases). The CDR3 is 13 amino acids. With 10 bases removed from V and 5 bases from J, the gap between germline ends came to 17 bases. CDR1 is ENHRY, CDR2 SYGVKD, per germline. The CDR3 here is CATADSGSTEAFF. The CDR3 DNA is TGTGCCACCGCGGACAGTGGCAGTACTGAAGCTTTCTTT.

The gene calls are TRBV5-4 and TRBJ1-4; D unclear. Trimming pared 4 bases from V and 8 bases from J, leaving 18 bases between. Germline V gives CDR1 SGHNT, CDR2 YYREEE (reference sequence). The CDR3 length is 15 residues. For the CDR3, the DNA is TGTGCCAGCAGCGCCGACATAGGCGCGGACGAAAAACTGTTTTTT. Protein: CASSADIGADEKLFF.

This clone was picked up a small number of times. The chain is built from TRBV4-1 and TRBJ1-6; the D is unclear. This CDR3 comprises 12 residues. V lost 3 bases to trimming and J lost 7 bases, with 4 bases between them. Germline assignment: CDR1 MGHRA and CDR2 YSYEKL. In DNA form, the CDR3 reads TGCGCCAGCAGCCAGGGGAATTCACCCCTCCACTTT. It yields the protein CASSQGNSPLHF.

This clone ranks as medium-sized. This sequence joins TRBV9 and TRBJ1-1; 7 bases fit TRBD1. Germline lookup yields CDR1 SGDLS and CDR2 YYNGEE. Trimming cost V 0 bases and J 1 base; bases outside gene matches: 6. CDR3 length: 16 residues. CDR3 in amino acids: CASSVVTGAKNTEAFF. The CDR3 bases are TGTGCCAGCAGCGTAGTTACAGGGGCAAAGAACACTGAAGCTTTCTTT. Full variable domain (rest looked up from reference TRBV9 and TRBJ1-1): DSGVTQTPKHLITATGQRVTLRCSPRSGDLSVYWYQQSLDQGLQFLIQYYNGEERAKGNILERFSAQQFPDLHSELNLSSLELGDSALYFCASSVVTGAKNTEAFFGQGTRLTVV.

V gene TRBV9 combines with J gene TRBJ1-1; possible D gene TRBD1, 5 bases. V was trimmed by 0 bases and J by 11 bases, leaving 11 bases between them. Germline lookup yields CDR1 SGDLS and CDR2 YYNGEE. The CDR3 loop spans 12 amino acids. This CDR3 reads CASSVVGGRAFF. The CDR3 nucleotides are TGTGCCAGCAGCGTAGTGGGGGGTAGGGCTTTCTTT.